The present entry profiles one T cell receptor beta chain with its context. The sample originates from a study of Tregs in tolerant kidney transplant recipients. The CDR3 loop spans 15 amino acids. V lost 1 base, J lost 0 bases, and 3 bases stayed unmatched. The germline V gene has CDR1 SNHLY and CDR2 FYNNEI. The assay was immunoSEQ multiplex PCR, and TCRdb's table has in-frame clones only and misses some. This table has fewer than 70,000 clones, 80% to 90% appearing once. This TCR came from a human donor in good health. The gene calls are TRBV2 and TRBJ2-7; 7 nucleotides align to TRBD2. Material for sequencing was CD4+ T cells from blood. The CDR3 DNA reads TGTGCCAGCAGTGAAGAGCGGGGCCGCTCCTACGAGCAGTACTTC. Its translation is CASSEERGRSYEQYF.